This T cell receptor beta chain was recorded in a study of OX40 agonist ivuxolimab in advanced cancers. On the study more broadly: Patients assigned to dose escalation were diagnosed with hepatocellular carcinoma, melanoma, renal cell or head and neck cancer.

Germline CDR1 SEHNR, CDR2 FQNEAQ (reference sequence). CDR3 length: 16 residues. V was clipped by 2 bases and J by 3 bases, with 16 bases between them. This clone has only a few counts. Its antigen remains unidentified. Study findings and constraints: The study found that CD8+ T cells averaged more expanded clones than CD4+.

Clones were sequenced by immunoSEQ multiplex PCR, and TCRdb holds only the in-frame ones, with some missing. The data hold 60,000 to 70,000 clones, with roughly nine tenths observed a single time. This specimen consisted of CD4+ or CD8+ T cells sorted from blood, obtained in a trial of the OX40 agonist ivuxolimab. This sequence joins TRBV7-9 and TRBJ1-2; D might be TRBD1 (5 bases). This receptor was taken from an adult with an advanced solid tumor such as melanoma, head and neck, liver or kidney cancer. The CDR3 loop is CASSLRRGGAHYGYTF. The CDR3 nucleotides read TGTGCCAGCAGCTTACGTAGGGGAGGGGCCCACTATGGCTACACCTTC.